The 2 T cell receptor beta chains below all came from one sample that was sequenced in a study of blood T cells in healthy people across ages. Then a second PCR, running roughly 7 to 11 cycles, was carried out with a sample-barcoded 5' primer and a J-beta primer mix. TCRdb processed the 5' RACE reads anew with MiXCR; each CDR3 protein has one entry. This sample yields about 1.4 million distinct CDR3 sequences, of which 59% are seen a single time; roughly 6.3% belongs to the top ten. Sequenced sample: blood. The source of these receptors is a man between 18 and 35 years old in good health.

The chain joins TRBV27 to TRBJ2-7; 10 bases match TRBD2. Germline CDR1 and CDR2: MNHEY and SMNVEV (reference sequence). V trimming: 0 bases; J trimming: 4 bases; junction bases outside the gene matches: 12. The CDR3 spans 18 residues. The CDR3 DNA reads TGTGCCAGCAGTTTATCTCCCCTAAATAGCGGGGGGTCGTACGAGCAGTACTTC. Translating gives CASSLSPLNSGGSYEQYF.

J is TRBJ2-7 and V is TRBV4-1, with 8 bases aligning to TRBD1. V lost 0 bases, J lost 7 bases, and 8 bases stayed unmatched. CDR3 length equals 15 residues. Looked up from germline, CDR1 is MGHRA and CDR2 is YSYEKL. CDR3 protein: CASSQDGQGAGEQYF. The DNA of the CDR3 is TGCGCCAGCAGCCAAGATGGTCAGGGGGCGGGAGAGCAGTACTTC.